Listed below are T cell receptor beta chains from one sample, sequenced in a study of T cells in Graves' hyperthyroidism and ophthalmopathy. MiXCR, run by TCRdb on the multiplex PCR reads, gives a single entry per CDR3 protein. Of 350,000 or so distinct CDR3 sequences in the sample, roughly 20% are singletons; the top ten hold about half. Material: blood. The receptors originated from a woman in her fifties or sixties with Graves' hyperthyroidism. The CDR3 runs from the conserved cysteine through the conserved F or W. The D gene is left open where the match is weak. Size is omitted from some rows. Given values are once, few, many or a class for expanded clones.

abundance,j_gene,d_gene,v_gene,CDR3nt,CDR3aa
few,TRBJ2-3,TRBD1,TRBV2,TGTGCCAGCAGTGAAATAGGAAGGGACAGTCGACTGTATTTT,CASSEIGRDSRLYF
-,TRBJ1-5,TRBD1,TRBV19,TGTGCCAGTAGTACATGGACAGGGGCGATCAATCAGCCCCAGCATTTT,CASSTWTGAINQPQHF
few,TRBJ2-6,-,TRBV28,TGTGCCAGCAGTTTCGGAGGGGGCGCTGGGGCCAACGTCCTGACTTTC,CASSFGGGAGANVLTF
-,TRBJ2-1,TRBD2,TRBV13,TGTGCCAGCAGCTCTCGGACTAGCGGGGGGCCCTACAATGAGCAGTTCTTC,CASSSRTSGGPYNEQFF
-,TRBJ1-2,-,TRBV2,TGTGCCAGCAGCGTCGATTCGGCCAGCTATGGCTACACCTTC,CASSVDSASYGYTF
many,TRBJ1-2,-,TRBV27,TGTGCCAGCAGCCAGACAGAAGGCTATGGCTACACCTTC,CASSQTEGYGYTF
-,TRBJ1-2,-,TRBV6-1,TGTGCCAGCAGCCCCAGACAGGAGGACACCTATGGCTACACCTTC,CASSPRQEDTYGYTF
many,TRBJ1-2,-,TRBV9,TGTGCCAGCAGCGGCTTGGGCCCGACCGCTAACTATGGCTACACCTTC,CASSGLGPTANYGYTF
many,TRBJ1-4,TRBD1,TRBV20-1,TGCAGTGCTGAACAGGGGACTAATGAAAAACTGTTTTTT,CSAEQGTNEKLFF
-,TRBJ2-1,TRBD2,TRBV12-3/TRBV12-4,TGTGCCAGCAGTACGCCGGGACTAGTCCACAATGAGCAGTTCTTC,CASSTPGLVHNEQFF
many,TRBJ1-6,-,TRBV5-1,TGCGCCAGCAGCCGGGGAGGAGGGCGTAATTCACCCCTCCACTTT,CASSRGGGRNSPLHF
-,TRBJ2-3,TRBD1,TRBV29-1,TGTAGCGTTGAGGGGGCCGTAACAAGCACAGATACGCAGTATTTT,CSVEGAVTSTDTQYF
-,TRBJ2-7,-,TRBV13,TGTGCCAGCAGCCCAGGGCCAGGGGCCTACGAGCAGTACTTC,CASSPGPGAYEQYF
many,TRBJ1-1,-,TRBV28,TGTGCCAGCGAATATTTAAGGGGACCAGCTTTCTTT,CASEYLRGPAFF
few,TRBJ2-3,-,TRBV7-6,TGTGCCAGCAGCGGCCGACAGGGACTCACAGATACGCAGTATTTT,CASSGRQGLTDTQYF
-,TRBJ2-7,-,TRBV3-1,TGTGCCAGCAGCCCTACGGGCCTCGAGGATGAGCAGTACTTC,CASSPTGLEDEQYF
-,TRBJ2-3,TRBD2,TRBV6-1,TGTGCCAGCAGGGATATACTAGCGGGAAGTGATACGCAGTATTTT,CASRDILAGSDTQYF
many,TRBJ1-4,-,TRBV30,TGTGCCTGGTCCGAGGGGGCAACTAATGAAAAACTGTTTTTT,CAWSEGATNEKLFF
many,TRBJ2-5,-,TRBV20-1,TGCAGTGCTAGGGGCAGCGCGGGAGAGACCCAGTACTTC,CSARGSAGETQYF
-,TRBJ1-2,-,TRBV4-1,TGCGCCAGCAGCCAAGGGGGGGGGTCTGGCTACACCTTC,CASSQGGGSGYTF
once,TRBJ1-3,-,TRBV19,TGTGCTGCTGGAAAAAGCTCTGGAAACACCATATATTTT,CAAGKSSGNTIYF
few,TRBJ2-5,TRBD1,TRBV3-1,TGTGCCAGCAGCCAAGTTCGGGGACAGACTCACTTC,CASSQVRGQTHF
many,TRBJ2-6,-,TRBV28,TGTGCCAGCAGTAGAGGGGTTCTGGGGGCCAACGTCCTGACTTTC,CASSRGVLGANVLTF
many,TRBJ1-1,-,TRBV12-3/TRBV12-4,TGTGCCAGCAGTACCGGGAGATCTGAAGCTTTCTTT,CASSTGRSEAFF
many,TRBJ2-5,-,TRBV7-9,TGTGCCAGCAGCTTAGCGTCTGGGGCCTACGATACCCAGTACTTC,CASSLASGAYDTQYF
-,TRBJ1-5,TRBD1,TRBV5-6,TGTGCCAGCAGCAAACGGACAGGGCTCCACAATCAGCCCCAGCATTTT,CASSKRTGLHNQPQHF
many,TRBJ2-3,TRBD1,TRBV6-1,TGTGCCAGCGGGCCCGGGACAGGGATAGGAGATACGCAGTATTTT,CASGPGTGIGDTQYF
-,TRBJ2-2,-,TRBV29-1,TGCAGCGTTGTCGGGACTTCGGGGACCGGGGAGCTGTTTTTT,CSVVGTSGTGELFF
-,TRBJ2-6,-,TRBV7-3,TGTGCCCGCAAAGGCGACTCTGGGGCCAACGTCCTGACTTTC,CARKGDSGANVLTF
-,TRBJ1-2,TRBD1,TRBV5-1,TGCGCCAGCAGCTCCAGGACAGGTTCTGGGGCGAACTATGGCTACACCTTC,CASSSRTGSGANYGYTF
few,TRBJ2-7,TRBD1,TRBV7-9,TGTGCCAGCAGCCAGACAGGGAGAGAGGACGAGCAGTACTTC,CASSQTGREDEQYF